This T cell receptor (beta chain) derives from a study of cytomegalovirus exposure and HLA in healthy donors. Both 60 Vbeta primers and 13 Jbeta primers went into the PCR. The assay was immunoSEQ multiplex PCR, and TCRdb's table has in-frame clones only and misses some. Altogether about 200,000 clones are present, roughly an eighth being singletons, with the ten largest covering under 10%. In its sample, this clone was seen a few times. The V end lost 2 bases, the J end lost 6 bases, and 10 bases lay between the germline ends. Germline lookup yields CDR1 MNHNY and CDR2 SVGAGI (reference sequence). The CDR3 totals 13 residues.

This clonotype was sampled from a man aged 45-65 years in good health and CMV-seropositive. The sequenced sample was PBMCs. The chain carries TRBV6-6 and TRBJ1-1; D gene ambiguous. CDR3 in amino acids: CASSYEGGAEAFF. The CDR3 DNA is TGTGCCAGCAGTTACGAGGGAGGCGCTGAAGCTTTCTTT.